This TCR beta chain was found in a study of cytomegalovirus exposure and HLA in healthy donors. CDR3 length: 15 amino acids. V shed 4 bases and J 5 bases; nucleotides not matched to a gene: 8. Germline V CDR1 and CDR2: MGHRA, YSYEKL. A multiplex PCR was run with 60 Vbeta primers and 13 Jbeta primers. Assay: immunoSEQ multiplex PCR; the TCRdb copy retains only in-frame clones and omits some. The sample has roughly 130,000 clones; 61% are singletons. Only a few counts were recorded for this clone. Its matching antigen is unknown. Study observations and caveats: Highest at DRB1 and lowest at HLA-C, TCR association rates differed among HLA loci in a later analysis.

This TCR was recovered from a male donor in good health and CMV-seronegative. Source material: PBMCs. The V call is TRBV4-1, the J call TRBJ2-7, with TRBD1 matching 10 bases. The CDR3 sequence: CASSRAGTGAHEQYF. Written as DNA, the CDR3 is TGCGCCAGCAGCCGCGCCGGGACAGGGGCACACGAGCAGTACTTC.